The 13 T cell receptor beta chains reported below all come from one sample, sequenced in a study of T cells in Graves' hyperthyroidism and ophthalmopathy. Researchers amplified the TCR beta CDR3 regions from RNA transcripts. In the first-round RT-PCR of the TCR CDR3, the HTBI primer set was used. TCRdb itself ran the multiplex PCR reads through MiXCR, one entry per CDR3 protein. Of roughly 250,000 distinct CDR3 sequences in the sample, about 20% were seen once. The sample was blood. Every receptor here comes from a man between 25 and 39 years old with Graves' ophthalmopathy.

This clonotype was detected many times. The chain carries TRBV11-3 and TRBJ2-2; D is unresolved. Germline V lookup: CDR1 SGHNT, CDR2 YENEEA. This CDR3 has 12 amino acids. With 5 bases removed from V and 6 bases from J, the gap between germline ends came to 7 bases. This chain's CDR3 is CASSPFAGELFF. The DNA for the CDR3 is TGTGCCAGCAGCCCCTTTGCCGGGGAGCTGTTTTTT.

Details on this clonotype: With a much larger clone just one base away, this may be a read error. This chain connects TRBV12-3 or TRBV12-4 to TRBJ2-5; maybe TRBD2 (5 bases). The CDR3 length is 12 residues. The CDR3 DNA is TGTGCCAGCGGGGTGTGGGGAGAGACCCAGTGCTTC. Amino acid sequence: CASGVWGETQCF.

The rearrangement links TRBV12-3 or TRBV12-4 to TRBJ2-1; a weak D match, TRBD1 (7 bases). V lost 6 bases and J lost 12, with 15 bases in between. There are 12 residues in the CDR3. CDR3 loop: CASRSGGWVQFF. Here the CDR3 DNA reads TGTGCCAGCAGATCAGGGGGGTGGGTGCAGTTCTTC.

The rearrangement links TRBV20-1 to TRBJ2-3; 11 positions match TRBD2. Germline V CDR1 and CDR2: DFQATT, SNEGSKA (reference sequence). The CDR3 loop spans 16 amino acids. Trimming took 5 bases from V and 2 from J; bases not matched to a gene: 9. The CDR3 nucleotides read TGCAGTGCTCAAAAAAGACTAGCGGGGTACACAGATACGCAGTATTTT. This sequence encodes CSAQKRLAGYTDTQYF.

This clonotype was seen only a few times. This rearrangement joins TRBV7-8 to TRBJ1-5, with unresolved D. The CDR3 runs 13 residues. V lost 0 bases to trimming and J lost 7 bases, with 7 bases between them. Germline V gene lookup returns CDR1 SGHVS and CDR2 FQNEAQ. CDR3 amino acids: CASSLAKAQPQHF. CDR3 bases: TGTGCCAGCAGCTTAGCGAAGGCCCAGCCCCAGCATTTT.

J is TRBJ1-2 and V is TRBV6-1; D may be TRBD1 (5 bases). CDR1 and CDR2 (germline): MNHNS, SASEGT. The CDR3 covers 14 residues. V lost 5 bases and J lost 1, with 11 bases in between. The CDR3 DNA sequence: TGTGCCAGCAGTCCCGGGGGGAGTAACTATGGCTACACCTTC. It codes for CASSPGGSNYGYTF.

The table lists this clonotype with a few counts. The chain is built from TRBV24-1 and TRBJ2-2, with 9 bases aligning to TRBD1. Germline V gives CDR1 KGHDR, CDR2 SFDVKD. V lost 5 bases, J lost 6 bases, and 6 bases stayed unmatched. The CDR3 has 15 amino acids. This CDR3 reads CATSVGQGNPGELFF. The CDR3 DNA sequence: TGTGCCACCAGTGTGGGACAGGGTAATCCCGGGGAGCTGTTTTTT.

As regards this clonotype: At one boundary the junction diverges from the germline segment, which might be a read error. V usage is TRBV3-1 and J usage is TRBJ2-5; D not certain. Germline values: CDR1 LGHDT, CDR2 YNNKEL (reference sequence). This CDR3 has 14 residues. In DNA, the CDR3 is TGCGCCAGCAGCCAAGACGGGTTGGGAGAGACCCAGTACTTC. It codes for CASSQDGLGETQYF.

About this clonotype: A read error may produce the germline difference seen at one junction end. J is TRBJ2-7 and V is TRBV5-1; D unclear. Per the germline V gene, CDR1 is SGHRS and CDR2 is YFSETQ. The CDR3 runs to 13 residues. CDR3 residues: CASSLGDLYERYF. The DNA for the CDR3 is TGTGCCAGCAGCTTAGGAGACCTCTACGAGCGGTACTTC.

This clonotype was counted ten times or more. The rearrangement joins TRBV20-1 to TRBJ1-6; no clear D. The ends were cut back, 3 bases at V and 7 bases at J, with 13 bases in the middle. CDR1 and CDR2 (germline): DFQATT, SNEGSKA (reference sequence). CDR3 size: 14 residues. DNA of the CDR3: TGCAGTGCTAGCTGGGGTGTACTCAATTCACCCCTCCACTTT. It translates to CSASWGVLNSPLHF.

In this sample, this clonotype turned up many times. The CDR3 DNA sequence: TGCAGCGCCGACAGGCGTTACACAGATACGCAGTATTTT. This codes for CSADRRYTDTQYF. The V call is TRBV29-1, the J call TRBJ2-3, with a weak D call TRBD1 (6 bases). Germline V gene sequence: CDR1 SQVTM, CDR2 ANQGSEA. The CDR3 length is 13 residues. The V end was cut by 7 bases, the J end by 2 bases, with 13 bases between.

This clonotype was seen repeatedly, ten times or more. The gene calls are TRBV3-1 and TRBJ1-2; D not certain. The CDR3 totals 11 residues. V lost 1 base to trimming and J lost 6 bases, with 3 bases between them. Per germline, CDR1 LGHDT and CDR2 YNNKEL (reference sequence). CDR3 protein: CASSQVNGYTF. The CDR3 DNA reads TGTGCCAGCAGCCAAGTAAATGGCTACACCTTC.

The rearrangement links TRBV7-2 to TRBJ2-5, with D possibly matching TRBD2 (5 bases). V gave up 8 bases and J gave up 5 bases, with 12 bases separating them. Germline CDR1 reads SGHTA; CDR2 reads FQGNSA. This CDR3 region has 12 residues. CDR3 region: CASRGVDETQYF. The CDR3 coding sequence is TGTGCCAGCCGGGGAGTTGATGAGACCCAGTACTTC.